This TCR beta chain was captured by sequencing in a study of blood T cell repertoires in COVID-19. About the research overall: Spain, Italy and the United States supplied samples that represented acute and convalescent COVID-19. T cells, B-cell-depleted T cells, or PBMCs provided the cDNA or gDNA that served as material.

The CDR3 consists of 15 residues. The ends were cut back, 7 bases at V and 2 bases at J, with 12 bases in the middle. Germline CDR1 and CDR2: MDHEN and SYDVKM. In the original workflow: Reference gene primers were amplified, and this amplification served to estimate nucleated cell counts. Clones were sequenced by immunoSEQ multiplex PCR, and TCRdb holds only the in-frame ones, with some missing. V and J calls and clone size are those listed in that table; D and trimming were worked out from the DNA. The table shows roughly 150,000 clones, with 84% occurring only once. Sequencing was carried out using peripheral blood. This chain links TRBV28 with TRBJ1-6; weak D call: TRBD1 (6 bases). The sequence was collected from a man between 65 and 85 years old with active or convalescent COVID-19. The CDR3 reads CASTPGVAYNSPLHF. The CDR3 DNA sequence: TGTGCCAGCACTCCAGGGGTCGCCTATAATTCACCCCTCCACTTT. Together with reference TRBV28 and TRBJ1-6, the CDR3 gives the full variable domain: DVKVTQSSRYLVKRTGEKVFLECVQDMDHENMFWYRQDPGLGLRLIYFSYDVKMKEKGDIPEGYSVSREKKERFSLILESASTNQTSMYLCASTPGVAYNSPLHFGNGTRLTVT.